Listed below are T cell receptor beta chains from one sample, sequenced in a study of regulatory T cells in long-lasting Graves disease. TCRdb redid the calling of the multiplex PCR reads with MiXCR, one entry per CDR3 protein. Here the sample spans around 450,000 distinct CDR3 sequences, 20% to 25% being singletons. The sample consisted of peripheral blood mononuclear cells (PBMCs), taken when the disease was refractory, from a patient treated with antithyroid drugs. All receptors come from a female donor with Graves disease. CDR3s include the opening cysteine and the closing phenylalanine or tryptophan. D genes are given only for firm matches. Clone size is stated in some rows and not others, as once, few, many or a class when expanded.

15 TRBJ2-2 TRBD1 TRBV3-1 many TGTGCCAGCAGCTGGGACAGGGGAGTCACCGGGGAGCTGTTTTTT CASSWDRGVTGELFF
17 TRBJ2-5 - TRBV27 many TGTGCCAGCAGTTTACAAACCCCGATCGGGGGAGGAGAGACCCAGTACTTC CASSLQTPIGGGETQYF
14 TRBJ2-7 TRBD2 TRBV12-3/TRBV12-4 many TGTGCCAGCACCCTGAGCGGGGGGGACTACGAGCAGTACTTC CASTLSGGDYEQYF
15 TRBJ1-6 - TRBV20-1 few TGCAGTGCCGACCCCCCCGTTCTTAATAATTCACCCCTCCACTTT CSADPPVLNNSPLHF
15 TRBJ2-7 - TRBV6-1 many TGTGCCAGCAGCAGAGCGGCAGGGGCTAACTACGAGCAGTACTTC CASSRAAGANYEQYF
14 TRBJ2-2 - TRBV10-1 - TGCGCCAGCAGTTACACCGGGACAAGCGGGGAGCTGTTTTTT CASSYTGTSGELFF
14 TRBJ2-7 - TRBV28 many TGTGCCAGCAGCCTAAGTTTGGATCCCTACGAGCAGTACTTC CASSLSLDPYEQYF
14 TRBJ2-3 TRBD1 TRBV6-2/TRBV6-3 - TGTGCCAGCAGGTGGACAGGGGTAACAGATACGCAGTATTTT CASRWTGVTDTQYF
15 TRBJ1-3 TRBD1 TRBV2 many TGTGCCAGCAGTTCGGGACAGGGGATCGGAAACACCATATATTTT CASSSGQGIGNTIYF
13 TRBJ1-4 - TRBV9 - TGTGCCAGCAGTCCCCCGTCGGGGGAAAAACTGTTTTTT CASSPPSGEKLFF
13 TRBJ1-6 - TRBV5-1 - TGCGCCAGCAGCCAACAAACCGATTCACCCCTCCACTTT CASSQQTDSPLHF
18 TRBJ2-6 - TRBV27 - TGTGCCAGCAGTCTCTCTACAGGGAGGAGGGCTGGGGCCAACGTCCTGACTTTC CASSLSTGRRAGANVLTF
13 TRBJ2-7 - TRBV3-1 many TGTGCCAGCAGTTTACAGGGACCCTACGAGCAGTACTTC CASSLQGPYEQYF
15 TRBJ1-1 TRBD1 TRBV2 many TGTGCCAGCAGGGATAAGACAGGGGGCGCGACTGAAGCTTTCTTT CASRDKTGGATEAFF
15 TRBJ1-4 - TRBV20-1 many TGCAGTGCTAGAGATCCCCAGGGAGGGAATGAAAAACTGTTTTTT CSARDPQGGNEKLFF